The rows below give T cell receptor beta chains drawn from one sample of a study of T cell responses to AZD1222 COVID-19 vaccine. The method was immunoSEQ multiplex PCR; TCRdb's version includes in-frame clones alone and lacks a portion of them. The table has 150,000 to 170,000 clones, approximately 90% seen once. The sequencing here drew on peripheral blood, taken on day 0 of AZD1222 vaccination. The receptor source for this set is an adult in good health. CDR3s include the opening cysteine and the closing phenylalanine or tryptophan. The order of the fields is clone size, J gene, V gene, D gene, CDR3 length, CDR3 protein, CDR3 DNA. A D gene is named only where the DNA matches it firmly. A row's size may be missing; if present it is once, few, many or a size class.

size: .; J: TRBJ1-1; V: TRBV2; D: .; length: 14; CDR3: CASSPDRRNTEAFF; DNA: TGTGCCAGCAGCCCCGACAGAAGGAACACTGAAGCTTTCTTT
size: .; J: TRBJ1-6; V: TRBV19; D: .; length: 12; CDR3: CATRDMYSPLHF; DNA: TGTGCCACCAGGGACATGTATTCACCCCTCCACTTT
size: .; J: TRBJ2-2; V: TRBV9; D: .; length: 16; CDR3: CASSVNSPPNTGELFF; DNA: TGTGCCAGCAGCGTAAATAGCCCGCCGAACACCGGGGAGCTGTTTTTT
size: few; J: TRBJ1-2; V: TRBV27; D: TRBD1; length: 18; CDR3: CASSPQGPSPVSNYGYTF; DNA: TGTGCCAGCAGTCCACAGGGGCCGTCTCCCGTTTCTAACTATGGCTACACCTTC
size: .; J: TRBJ1-4; V: TRBV10-3; D: .; length: 14; CDR3: CAISEGAGDEKLFF; DNA: TGTGCCATCAGTGAAGGGGCAGGGGATGAAAAACTGTTTTTT
size: .; J: TRBJ1-5; V: TRBV7-9; D: .; length: 13; CDR3: CASSFDGNQPQHF; DNA: TGTGCCAGCAGCTTTGACGGCAATCAGCCCCAGCATTTT
size: .; J: TRBJ1-2; V: TRBV2; D: .; length: 11; CDR3: CASRGVGGYTF; DNA: TGTGCCAGCAGGGGGGTTGGCGGCTACACCTTC
size: .; J: TRBJ1-1; V: TRBV6-6; D: .; length: 13; CDR3: CASSQGLSTEAFF; DNA: TGTGCCAGCAGCCAGGGACTCTCCACTGAAGCTTTCTTT
size: .; J: TRBJ1-2; V: TRBV18; D: TRBD1; length: 13; CDR3: CASSPGTEEGYTF; DNA: TGTGCCAGCTCACCAGGGACAGAAGAGGGCTACACCTTC
size: .; J: TRBJ2-7; V: TRBV6-6; D: TRBD2; length: 14; CDR3: CASRTGTRRYEQYF; DNA: TGTGCCAGCAGAACCGGGACTAGAAGGTACGAGCAGTACTTC
size: .; J: TRBJ1-1; V: TRBV24-1; D: .; length: 16; CDR3: CATSDLYGIMNTEAFF; DNA: TGTGCCACCAGTGATTTGTACGGTATTATGAACACTGAAGCTTTCTTT
size: .; J: TRBJ1-1; V: TRBV5-1; D: TRBD1; length: 17; CDR3: CASSLVGQGAGDTEAFF; DNA: TGCGCCAGCAGCTTGGTGGGACAGGGGGCGGGAGACACTGAAGCTTTCTTT
size: .; J: TRBJ2-1; V: TRBV18; D: TRBD2; length: 17; CDR3: CASSPLRGGGTNNEQFF; DNA: TGTGCCAGCTCACCACTACGTGGGGGGGGAACGAACAATGAGCAGTTCTTC
size: once; J: TRBJ2-7; V: TRBV2; D: .; length: 13; CDR3: CASSEAVAYEQYF; DNA: TGTGCCAGCAGTGAGGCGGTTGCCTACGAGCAGTACTTC
size: .; J: TRBJ1-5; V: TRBV21-1; D: .; length: 15; CDR3: CASSKPGQGHQPQHF; DNA: TGTGCCAGCAGCAAACCGGGACAGGGACATCAGCCCCAGCATTTT
size: .; J: TRBJ1-5; V: TRBV11-3; D: .; length: 15; CDR3: CASSLDYGRNQPQHF; DNA: TGTGCCAGCAGCTTAGATTACGGGAGAAATCAGCCCCAGCATTTT
size: .; J: TRBJ2-2; V: TRBV15; D: .; length: 14; CDR3: CASKRDLNTGELFF; DNA: TGTGCCAGCAAACGGGACCTTAACACCGGGGAGCTGTTTTTT
size: .; J: TRBJ1-2; V: TRBV20-1; D: .; length: 13; CDR3: CSASGGGVGGYTF; DNA: TGCAGTGCTAGTGGGGGCGGCGTGGGTGGCTACACCTTC
size: .; J: TRBJ1-1; V: TRBV6-4; D: TRBD1; length: 14; CDR3: CASSVNRGRGEAFF; DNA: TGTGCCAGCAGTGTTAACAGGGGGCGAGGTGAAGCTTTCTTT
size: once; J: TRBJ2-3; V: TRBV7-3; D: TRBD2; length: 15; CDR3: CASSSGLAGTDTQYF; DNA: TGTGCCAGCAGCTCCGGACTAGCGGGTACAGATACGCAGTATTTT
size: once; J: TRBJ1-1; V: TRBV6-1; D: .; length: 13; CDR3: CASSELGYTEAFF; DNA: TGTGCCAGCAGTGAACTGGGTTACACTGAAGCTTTCTTT
size: .; J: TRBJ1-4; V: TRBV2; D: TRBD1; length: 14; CDR3: CASRLDRDDEKLFF; DNA: TGTGCCAGCCGACTTGACAGGGACGATGAAAAACTGTTTTTT
size: .; J: TRBJ1-1; V: TRBV9; D: .; length: 15; CDR3: CASSVGPLMNTEAFF; DNA: TGTGCCAGCAGCGTAGGCCCTTTAATGAACACTGAAGCTTTCTTT
size: once; J: TRBJ2-5; V: TRBV13; D: .; length: 15; CDR3: CASSLGGVIQETQYF; DNA: TGTGCCAGCAGCTTAGGAGGGGTAATTCAAGAGACCCAGTACTTC
size: .; J: TRBJ2-7; V: TRBV29-1; D: .; length: 12; CDR3: CSVSEGAGEQYF; DNA: TGCAGCGTTTCGGAGGGGGCGGGAGAGCAGTACTTC
size: .; J: TRBJ2-3; V: TRBV5-5; D: .; length: 15; CDR3: CASSPEDRSTDTQYF; DNA: TGTGCCAGCAGCCCCGAAGACAGGAGCACAGATACGCAGTATTTT
size: .; J: TRBJ1-6; V: TRBV5-1; D: TRBD1; length: 16; CDR3: CASSLSGQGVSSPLHF; DNA: TGCGCCAGCAGCTTGTCGGGACAGGGGGTGAGCTCACCCCTCCACTTT
size: .; J: TRBJ2-3; V: TRBV5-1; D: .; length: 12; CDR3: CASSLASDTQYF; DNA: TGCGCCAGCAGCTTGGCCTCAGATACGCAGTATTTT
size: .; J: TRBJ2-7; V: TRBV6-2/TRBV6-3; D: .; length: 14; CDR3: CASTPGEASYEQYF; DNA: TGTGCCAGCACCCCCGGGGAGGCTTCCTACGAGCAGTACTTC
size: .; J: TRBJ2-2; V: TRBV6-2/TRBV6-3; D: .; length: 13; CDR3: CASGLLPTGELFF; DNA: TGTGCCAGCGGTTTACTCCCAACCGGGGAGCTGTTTTTT
size: .; J: TRBJ1-2; V: TRBV5-1; D: .; length: 14; CDR3: CASSRGDGNYGYTF; DNA: TGCGCCAGCAGCCGCGGGGACGGGAACTATGGCTACACCTTC
size: .; J: TRBJ2-5; V: TRBV7-8; D: .; length: 13; CDR3: CASSLRFEETQYF; DNA: TGTGCCAGCAGCTTAAGGTTCGAAGAGACCCAGTACTTC
size: .; J: TRBJ1-1; V: TRBV19; D: .; length: 14; CDR3: CASSSGVRRTEAFF; DNA: TGTGCCAGTAGCTCCGGGGTTAGGAGGACTGAAGCTTTCTTT
size: .; J: TRBJ2-3; V: TRBV7-2; D: TRBD2; length: 14; CDR3: CASSLGEGLGTQYF; DNA: TGTGCCAGCAGCTTAGGAGAGGGACTAGGCACGCAGTATTTT
size: once; J: TRBJ1-2; V: TRBV18; D: TRBD1; length: 13; CDR3: CASSLQGIYGYTF; DNA: TGTGCCAGCTCACTACAGGGGATCTATGGCTACACCTTC
size: .; J: TRBJ1-2; V: TRBV2; D: .; length: 13; CDR3: CASSSTGLYGYTF; DNA: TGTGCCAGCAGTAGTACGGGGCTCTATGGCTACACCTTC
size: .; J: TRBJ2-1; V: TRBV5-1; D: .; length: 13; CDR3: CASSLGQHNEQFF; DNA: TGCGCCAGCAGCTTGGGACAGCACAATGAGCAGTTCTTC
size: .; J: TRBJ2-7; V: TRBV5-4; D: TRBD1; length: 17; CDR3: CASSLAGTGPLEYEQYF; DNA: TGTGCCAGCAGCTTGGCTGGGACAGGGCCTCTAGAGTACGAGCAGTACTTC
size: .; J: TRBJ2-3; V: TRBV7-3; D: .; length: 15; CDR3: CASSSNSISTDTQYF; DNA: TGTGCCAGCAGCTCAAACTCAATCAGCACAGATACGCAGTATTTT
size: .; J: TRBJ2-4; V: TRBV9; D: .; length: 15; CDR3: CASSVDFGWSNIQYF; DNA: TGTGCCAGCAGCGTAGACTTTGGGTGGAGCAACATTCAGTACTTC
size: .; J: TRBJ2-7; V: TRBV18; D: .; length: 14; CDR3: CASSPVRQDHEQYF; DNA: TGTGCCAGCTCACCCGTGCGACAGGACCACGAGCAGTACTTC
size: .; J: TRBJ1-1; V: TRBV6-5; D: .; length: 12; CDR3: CASSFQGAEAFF; DNA: TGTGCCAGCAGTTTCCAGGGAGCTGAAGCTTTCTTT
size: .; J: TRBJ1-3; V: TRBV6-5; D: TRBD1; length: 15; CDR3: CASSRRTGAGNTIYF; DNA: TGTGCCAGCAGTAGGAGGACAGGGGCGGGAAACACCATATATTTT
size: .; J: TRBJ2-7; V: TRBV15; D: .; length: 14; CDR3: CATSRVGIDYEQYF; DNA: TGTGCCACCAGCAGAGTAGGGATAGACTACGAGCAGTACTTC